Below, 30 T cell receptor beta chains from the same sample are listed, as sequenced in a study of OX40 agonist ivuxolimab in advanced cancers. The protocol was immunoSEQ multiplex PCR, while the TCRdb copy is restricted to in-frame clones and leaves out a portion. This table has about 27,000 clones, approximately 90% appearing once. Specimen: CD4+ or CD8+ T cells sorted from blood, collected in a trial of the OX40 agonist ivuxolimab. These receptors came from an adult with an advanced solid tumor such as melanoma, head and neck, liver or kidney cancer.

Here the CDR3 reads CASSDYSGGEYF. The CDR3 bases are TGCGCCAGCAGTGACTATAGCGGGGGGGAGTATTTT. The J gene is TRBJ2-3, the V gene TRBV10-2; 11 nucleotides line up with TRBD2. This CDR3 spans 12 amino acids. Germline lookup yields CDR1 WSHSY and CDR2 SAAADI. Unmatched junction bases numbered 3, after V lost 3 bases and J lost 13 bases.

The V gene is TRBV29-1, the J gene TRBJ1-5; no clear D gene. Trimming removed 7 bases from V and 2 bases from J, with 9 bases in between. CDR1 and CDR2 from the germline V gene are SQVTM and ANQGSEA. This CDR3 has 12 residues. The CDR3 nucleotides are TGCAGCGCACGCGAGGGCAATCAGCCCCAGCATTTT. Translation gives CSAREGNQPQHF.

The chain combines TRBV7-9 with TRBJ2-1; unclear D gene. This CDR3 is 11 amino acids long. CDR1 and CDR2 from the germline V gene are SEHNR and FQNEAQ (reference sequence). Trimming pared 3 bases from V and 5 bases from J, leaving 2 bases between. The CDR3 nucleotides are TGTGCCAGCAGCTTCAACAATGAGCAGTTCTTC. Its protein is CASSFNNEQFF.

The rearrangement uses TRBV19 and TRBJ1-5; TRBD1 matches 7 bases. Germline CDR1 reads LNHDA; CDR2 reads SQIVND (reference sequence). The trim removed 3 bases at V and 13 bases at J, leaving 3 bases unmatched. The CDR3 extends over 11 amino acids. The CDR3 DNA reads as TGTGCCAGTAGTATTAGGGGGCTGCAGCATTTT. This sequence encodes CASSIRGLQHF.

CDR3 DNA sequence: TGCGCCAGCAGTGAAAACCCGGAAGATACGCAGTATTTT. It specifies CASSENPEDTQYF. The chain recombines TRBV10-2 with TRBJ2-3, with D unresolved. This CDR3 has 13 residues. The germline V gene encodes CDR1 WSHSY and CDR2 SAAADI. V lost 3 bases, J lost 5 bases, and 9 bases lay in between.

CDR3 in amino acids: CASSYSTAYEQYF. The CDR3, as DNA: TGTGCCAGCAGTTACTCGACAGCATACGAGCAGTACTTC. This chain connects TRBV6-5 to TRBJ2-7, with D possibly matching TRBD1 (5 bases). The CDR3 runs 13 residues. With 0 bases removed from V and 4 bases from J, the gap between germline ends came to 7 bases. Germline V lookup: CDR1 MNHEY, CDR2 SVGAGI.

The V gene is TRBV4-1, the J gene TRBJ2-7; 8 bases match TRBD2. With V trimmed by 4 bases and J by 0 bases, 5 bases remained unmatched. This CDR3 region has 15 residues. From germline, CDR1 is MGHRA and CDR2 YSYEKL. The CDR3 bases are TGCGCCAGCAGCCCCCTAGCGGGTAGCTCCTACGAGCAGTACTTC. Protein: CASSPLAGSSYEQYF.

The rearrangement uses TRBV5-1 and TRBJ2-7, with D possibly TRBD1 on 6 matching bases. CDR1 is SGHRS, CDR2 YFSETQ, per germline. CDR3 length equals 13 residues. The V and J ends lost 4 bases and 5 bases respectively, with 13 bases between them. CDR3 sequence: CASSPDSSHEQYF. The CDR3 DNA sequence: TGCGCCAGCAGCCCGGACAGTTCCCACGAGCAGTACTTC.

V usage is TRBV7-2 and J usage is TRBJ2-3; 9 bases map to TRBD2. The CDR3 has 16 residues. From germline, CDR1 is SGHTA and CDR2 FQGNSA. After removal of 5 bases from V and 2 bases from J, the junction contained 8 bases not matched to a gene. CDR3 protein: CASSPGGGVDTDTQYF. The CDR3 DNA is TGTGCCAGCAGCCCGGGCGGGGGGGTGGACACAGATACGCAGTATTTT.

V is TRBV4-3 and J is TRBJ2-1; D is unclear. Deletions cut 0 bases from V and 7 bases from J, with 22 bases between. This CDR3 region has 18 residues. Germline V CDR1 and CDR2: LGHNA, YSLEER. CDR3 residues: CASSQDLMAPWTTNEQFF. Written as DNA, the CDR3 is TGCGCCAGCAGCCAAGATCTCATGGCTCCTTGGACGACAAATGAGCAGTTCTTC.

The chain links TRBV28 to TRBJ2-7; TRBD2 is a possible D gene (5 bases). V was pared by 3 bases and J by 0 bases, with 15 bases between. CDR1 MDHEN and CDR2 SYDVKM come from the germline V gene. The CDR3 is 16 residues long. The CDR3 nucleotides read TGTGCCAGCAGTTTTTCGCTGGGCGGGTACTCCTACGAGCAGTACTTC. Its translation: CASSFSLGGYSYEQYF.

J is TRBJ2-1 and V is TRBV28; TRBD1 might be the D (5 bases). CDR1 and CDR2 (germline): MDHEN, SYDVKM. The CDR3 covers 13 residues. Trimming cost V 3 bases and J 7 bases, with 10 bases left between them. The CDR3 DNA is TGTGCCAGCAGTTTGTCAGGGCGAAATGAGCAGTTCTTC. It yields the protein CASSLSGRNEQFF.

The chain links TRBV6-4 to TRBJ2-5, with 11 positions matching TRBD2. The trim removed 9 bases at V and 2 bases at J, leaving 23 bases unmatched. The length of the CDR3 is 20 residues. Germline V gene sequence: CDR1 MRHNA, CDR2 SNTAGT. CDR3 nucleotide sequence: TGTGCCAGAGCGCACATCTTGACCGTCCGGACTAGCGGGCCACAAGAGACCCAGTACTTC. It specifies CARAHILTVRTSGPQETQYF.

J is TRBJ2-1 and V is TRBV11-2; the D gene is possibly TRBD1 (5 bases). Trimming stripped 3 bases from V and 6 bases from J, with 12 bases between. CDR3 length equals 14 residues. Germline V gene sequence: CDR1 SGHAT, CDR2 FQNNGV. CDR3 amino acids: CASSLFQGANEQFF. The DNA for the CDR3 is TGTGCCAGCAGCTTGTTCCAAGGGGCCAATGAGCAGTTCTTC.

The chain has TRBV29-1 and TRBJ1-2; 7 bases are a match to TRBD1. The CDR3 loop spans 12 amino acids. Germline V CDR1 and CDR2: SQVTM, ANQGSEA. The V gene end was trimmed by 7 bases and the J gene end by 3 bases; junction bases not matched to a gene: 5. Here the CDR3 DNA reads TGCAGCGCCCCAGGGGGGTACTATGGCTACACCTTC. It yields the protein CSAPGGYYGYTF.

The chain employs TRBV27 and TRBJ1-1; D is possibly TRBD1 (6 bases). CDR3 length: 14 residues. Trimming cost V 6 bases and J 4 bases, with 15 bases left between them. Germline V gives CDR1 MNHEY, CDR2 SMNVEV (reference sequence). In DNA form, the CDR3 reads TGTGCCAGCAGGGTAACAGGGCGGACCACTGAAGCTTTCTTT. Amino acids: CASRVTGRTTEAFF.

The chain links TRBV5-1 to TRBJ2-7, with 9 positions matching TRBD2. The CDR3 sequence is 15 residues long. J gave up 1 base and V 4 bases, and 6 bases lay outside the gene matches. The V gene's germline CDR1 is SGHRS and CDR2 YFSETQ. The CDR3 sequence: CASSGSGSSSYEQYF. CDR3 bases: TGCGCCAGCAGCGGTAGCGGGAGTAGTTCCTACGAGCAGTACTTC.

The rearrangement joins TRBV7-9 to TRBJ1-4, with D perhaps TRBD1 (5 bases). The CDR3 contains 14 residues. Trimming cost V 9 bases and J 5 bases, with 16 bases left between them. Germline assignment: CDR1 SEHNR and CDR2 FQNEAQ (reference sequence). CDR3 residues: CASLGQGQNEKLFF. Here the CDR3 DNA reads TGTGCCAGTCTAGGCCAGGGCCAAAATGAAAAACTGTTTTTT.

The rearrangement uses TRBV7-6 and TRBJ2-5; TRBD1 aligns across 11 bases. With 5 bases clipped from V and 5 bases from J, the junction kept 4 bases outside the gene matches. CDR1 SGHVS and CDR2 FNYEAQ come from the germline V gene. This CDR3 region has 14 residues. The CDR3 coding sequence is TGTGCCAGCAGCCCTGGACAGGGGGCCGAGACCCAGTACTTC. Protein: CASSPGQGAETQYF. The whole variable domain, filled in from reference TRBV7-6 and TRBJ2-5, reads GAGVSQSPRYKVTKRGQDVALRCDPISGHVSLYWYRQALGQGPEFLTYFNYEAQQDKSGLPNDRFSAERPEGSISTLTIQRTEQRDSAMYRCASSPGQGAETQYFGPGTRLLVL.

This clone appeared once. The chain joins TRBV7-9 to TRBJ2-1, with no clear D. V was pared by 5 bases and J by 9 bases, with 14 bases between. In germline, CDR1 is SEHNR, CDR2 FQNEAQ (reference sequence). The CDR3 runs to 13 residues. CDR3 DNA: TGTGCCAGCAGCCCAGGAAGACTTGGTGAGCAGTTCTTC. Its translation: CASSPGRLGEQFF.

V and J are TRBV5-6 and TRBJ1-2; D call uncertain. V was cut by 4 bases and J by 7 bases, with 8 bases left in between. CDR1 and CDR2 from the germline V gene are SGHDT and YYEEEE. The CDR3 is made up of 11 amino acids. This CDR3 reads CASSGALGYTF. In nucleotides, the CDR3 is TGTGCCAGCAGCGGTGCCCTTGGCTACACCTTC.

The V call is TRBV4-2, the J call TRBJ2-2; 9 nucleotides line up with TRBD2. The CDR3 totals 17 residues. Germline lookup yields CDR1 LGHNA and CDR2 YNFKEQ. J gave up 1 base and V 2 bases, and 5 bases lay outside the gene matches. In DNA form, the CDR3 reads TGTGCCAGCAGCCAAATTCCAGCGGGGGGGAACACCGGGGAGCTGTTTTTT. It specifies CASSQIPAGGNTGELFF.

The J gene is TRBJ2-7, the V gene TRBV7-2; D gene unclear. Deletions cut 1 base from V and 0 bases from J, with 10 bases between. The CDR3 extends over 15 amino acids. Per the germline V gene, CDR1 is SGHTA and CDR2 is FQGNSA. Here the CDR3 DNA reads TGTGCCAGCAGCTTAGTAGGGCAGCACTCCTACGAGCAGTACTTC. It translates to CASSLVGQHSYEQYF.

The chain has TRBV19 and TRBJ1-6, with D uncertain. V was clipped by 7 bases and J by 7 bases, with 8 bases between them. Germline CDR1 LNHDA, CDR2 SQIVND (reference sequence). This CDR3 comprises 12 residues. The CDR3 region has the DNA TGTGCCAGTAAACACGGCAATTCACCCCTCCACTTT. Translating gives CASKHGNSPLHF.

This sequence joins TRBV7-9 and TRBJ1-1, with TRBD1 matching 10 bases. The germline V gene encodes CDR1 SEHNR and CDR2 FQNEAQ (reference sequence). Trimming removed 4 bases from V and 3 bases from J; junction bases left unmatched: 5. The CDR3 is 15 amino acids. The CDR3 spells CASSSGQGIDTEAFF. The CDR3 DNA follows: TGTGCCAGCAGCTCGGGACAGGGGATCGACACTGAAGCTTTCTTT.

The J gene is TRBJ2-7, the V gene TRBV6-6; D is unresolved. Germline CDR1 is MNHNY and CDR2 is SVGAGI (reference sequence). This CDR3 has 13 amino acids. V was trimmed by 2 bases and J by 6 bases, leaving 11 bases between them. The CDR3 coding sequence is TGTGCCAGCAGTTACCTGTCTACCAGCGAGCAGTACTTC. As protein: CASSYLSTSEQYF.

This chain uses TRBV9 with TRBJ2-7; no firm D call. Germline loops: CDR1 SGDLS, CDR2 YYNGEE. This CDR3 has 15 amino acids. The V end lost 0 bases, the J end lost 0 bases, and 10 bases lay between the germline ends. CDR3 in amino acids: CASSVEGTPSYEQYF. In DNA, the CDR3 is TGTGCCAGCAGCGTAGAGGGAACACCCTCCTACGAGCAGTACTTC.

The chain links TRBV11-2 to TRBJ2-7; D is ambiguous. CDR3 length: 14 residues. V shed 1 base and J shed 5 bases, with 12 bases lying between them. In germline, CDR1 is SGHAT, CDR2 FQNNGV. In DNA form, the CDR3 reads TGTGCCAGCAGCTTAGTTGCGAACTTGGACGAGCAGTACTTC. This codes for CASSLVANLDEQYF.

This CDR3 is CASSPHTSASYEQYF. The CDR3 DNA follows: TGTGCCAGCAGCCCCCACACTAGCGCCTCCTACGAGCAGTACTTC. The V and J genes are TRBV7-8 and TRBJ2-7; 7 positions match TRBD2. CDR3 size: 15 residues. V gave up 5 bases and J gave up 0 bases; unmatched junction bases: 7. The germline V gene encodes CDR1 SGHVS and CDR2 FQNEAQ.

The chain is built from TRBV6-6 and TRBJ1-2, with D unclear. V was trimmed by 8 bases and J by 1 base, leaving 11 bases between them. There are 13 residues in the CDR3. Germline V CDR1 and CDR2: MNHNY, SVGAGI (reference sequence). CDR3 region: CASWLGDNYGYTF. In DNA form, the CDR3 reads TGTGCCAGCTGGCTAGGAGATAACTATGGCTACACCTTC.